This TCR beta chain was found in a study of OX40 agonist ivuxolimab in advanced cancers. Any history of autoimmune disease or systemic immunosuppression disqualified patients. This table comes from immunoSEQ multiplex PCR, and its TCRdb copy is limited to in-frame clones, with some not included. The sample records 33,000 or so clones, approximately 80% being singletons. This clone was detected only once. The receptor was isolated from an adult with an advanced solid tumor such as melanoma, head and neck, liver or kidney cancer. This specimen consisted of CD4+ or CD8+ T cells sorted from blood, obtained in a trial of the OX40 agonist ivuxolimab.

The CDR3 sequence is CASSQDSAGDEQFF. Here the CDR3 DNA reads TGTGCCAGCAGCCAAGATTCAGCGGGGGATGAGCAGTTCTTC. The chain uses TRBV4-2 and TRBJ2-1, with 8 bases identical to TRBD2. This CDR3 is built from 14 residues. The V gene end was trimmed by 0 bases and the J gene end by 8 bases; junction bases not matched to a gene: 3. Per germline, CDR1 LGHNA and CDR2 YNFKEQ.